This T cell receptor (beta chain) was recorded in a study of T cell responses to AZD1222 COVID-19 vaccine. Across the study: Second-dose groups at about 4 or about 12 weeks were pooled.

The CDR3 has 16 amino acids. The germline CDR1 and CDR2 sequences are SNHLY and FYNNEI. The ends lost 5 bases at V and 8 bases at J; junction bases unmatched: 14. A note on this clone: Its antigen is unidentified.

Study results and caveats: Donors were mostly white British, more females; clonal diversity possibly underestimated. Receipt of two AZD1222 doses was followed by a rise in Spike-specific TCR breadth and depth.

TCRdb keeps only in-frame clones here, not all; method: immunoSEQ multiplex PCR. The table shows more than 85,000 clones, with approximately 88% occurring only once. The source of this sequence is an adult in good health. V and J are TRBV2 and TRBJ2-1; 8 bases match TRBD1. The input for sequencing was peripheral blood, taken on day 0 of AZD1222 vaccination. CDR3 bases: TGTGCCAGCAGTCGAACCCTATTGATCAGGGGGCATGAGCAGTTCTTC. Amino acid sequence: CASSRTLLIRGHEQFF.